This TCR beta chain was documented in a study of OX40 agonist ivuxolimab in advanced cancers. Excluded were patients having autoimmune disease history or systemic immunosuppression. Study results and limitations: Some nonresponders additionally presented with little normalized T-cell clonal expansion.

Assay: immunoSEQ multiplex PCR; the TCRdb copy retains only in-frame clones and omits some. This table has around 57,000 clones, roughly 90% appearing once. As concerns this clone: The target antigen is unknown.

Trimming pared 5 bases from V and 4 bases from J, leaving 14 bases between. The CDR3 loop spans 15 amino acids. CDR1 is LNHDA, CDR2 SQIVND, per germline (reference sequence). The chain is built from TRBV19 and TRBJ1-4; a weak D match, TRBD1 (6 bases). The starting material was CD4+ or CD8+ T cells sorted from blood, obtained in a trial of the OX40 agonist ivuxolimab. The sequence derives from an adult with an advanced solid tumor such as melanoma, head and neck, liver or kidney cancer. CDR3 in DNA: TGTGCCAGTAGTTCCAACAGGGACCTTAATGAAAAACTGTTTTTT. Its translation: CASSSNRDLNEKLFF. Full variable domain (remainder filled in from reference TRBV19 and TRBJ1-4): DGGITQSPKYLFRKEGQNVTLSCEQNLNHDAMYWYRQDPGQGLRLIYYSQIVNDFQKGDIAEGYSVSREKKESFPLTVTSAQKNPTAFYLCASSSNRDLNEKLFFGSGTQLSVL.